The TCR beta chain under discussion was sequenced for a study of shared clonotypes between healthy human individuals. Across the whole study: Each donor's CD4 naive and CD4 memory cells filled three plates apiece, CD8 naive two, and CD8 memory one.

Notes on this clone: Its specificity is not known.

Among the donors, all were Caucasian adults who lived in Nashville, Tennessee. TCRdb keeps only in-frame clones here, not all; method: immunoSEQ multiplex PCR. The sample yields around 700,000 clones, 60% to 75% seen once. Findings and caveats of the study: Sequencing depth was predicted to influence how clonotypes are shared among donors. Rarefaction revealed incomplete sorted-subset sequencing despite large depth.

The CDR3 length is 14 residues. CDR1 is SGHAT and CDR2 is FQNNGV in the germline V gene. The V end was cut by 5 bases, the J end by 3 bases, with 13 bases between. This receptor was obtained from a woman aged 25 to 39 in good health. The V and J genes are TRBV11-2 and TRBJ1-2, with a weak D call TRBD1 (5 bases). Material for sequencing was memory CD4+ T cells sorted from blood. Subset meaning: CD45RA-negative fraction. The CDR3 reads CASSAGMTDYGYTF. The CDR3 nucleotides read TGTGCCAGCAGCGCGGGCATGACAGACTATGGCTACACCTTC.